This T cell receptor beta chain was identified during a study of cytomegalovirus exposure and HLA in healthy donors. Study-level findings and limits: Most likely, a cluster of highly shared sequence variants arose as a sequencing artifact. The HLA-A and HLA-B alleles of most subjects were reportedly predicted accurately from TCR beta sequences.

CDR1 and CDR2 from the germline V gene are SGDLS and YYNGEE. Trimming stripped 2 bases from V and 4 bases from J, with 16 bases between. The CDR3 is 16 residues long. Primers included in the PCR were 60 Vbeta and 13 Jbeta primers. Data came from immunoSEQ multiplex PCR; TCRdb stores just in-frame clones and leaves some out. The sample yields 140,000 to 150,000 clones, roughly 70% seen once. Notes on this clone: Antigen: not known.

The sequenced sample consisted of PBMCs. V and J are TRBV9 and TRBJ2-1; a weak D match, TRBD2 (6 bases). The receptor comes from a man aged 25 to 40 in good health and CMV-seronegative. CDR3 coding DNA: TGTGCCAGCAGCGTCTCCCCCGGGAGCCGTTACAATGAGCAGTTCTTC. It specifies CASSVSPGSRYNEQFF.